These T cell receptor beta chains were read from a single sample in a study of blood T cell repertoires in COVID-19. Assay: immunoSEQ multiplex PCR; the TCRdb copy retains only in-frame clones and omits some. In the table there are 150,000 to 180,000 clones, 78% of which are singletons. Sequencing input: peripheral blood. The receptor source for this set is an elderly man with acute or convalescent COVID-19. CDR3s leave out the opening cysteine and the closing phenylalanine or tryptophan.

J gene,V gene,CDR3 protein
TRBJ1-3,TRBV18,ASSPRGLDGNTIY
TRBJ1-5,TRBV28,ASSGNRGRDQPQH
TRBJ2-5,TRBV29-1,SVEGTSSLETQY
TRBJ2-7,TRBV5-8,ASSLAGDRASYEQY
TRBJ1-2,TRBV5-6,ASSLTAEGYT
TRBJ1-3,TRBV5-1,ASSFTGMGNTIY
TRBJ1-4,TRBV30,AWKQGRGEKLF
TRBJ2-3,TRBV29-1,SPRNSGFTDTQY
TRBJ1-5,TRBV5-6,ASSLAPTGGSNQPQH
TRBJ1-3,TRBV5-1,ASSLEEGSGNTIY
TRBJ2-7,TRBV6-5,ASRRQVSYEQY
TRBJ1-6,TRBV5-6,ASNPRGVGAMDSPLH
TRBJ2-5,TRBV19,ASSIESGTQY
TRBJ1-6,TRBV3-1/TRBV3-2,ASSQEAVRGSPLH
TRBJ1-4,TRBV10-3,AITRDFNEKLF
TRBJ2-4,TRBV3-1/TRBV3-2,ASSPRGVGKNIQY
TRBJ1-5,TRBV7-2,ASSLVATRQVSSQPQH
TRBJ2-3,TRBV9,ASSVDPLAAGRGDTQY
TRBJ1-2,TRBV6-5,ASAQGAVYGYT
TRBJ2-1,TRBV7-2,ASSLLGGLPYNEQF
TRBJ1-2,TRBV29-1,SVPRDEYSYGYT
TRBJ1-1,TRBV6-5,ASTYTPTGNTEAF
TRBJ1-1,TRBV5-6,ASSLDGAQFGTEAF
TRBJ1-4,TRBV5-6,ASSLFRGLEEKLF
TRBJ1-1,TRBV11-2,ASSSRGVGAAF
TRBJ1-6,TRBV5-1,ASSLQPGGQGINSPLH
TRBJ1-1,TRBV11-3,ASSLDAQGRTEAF
TRBJ1-2,TRBV7-2,ASSTQGNNYGYT
TRBJ2-7,TRBV28,ASSGGFSYEQY
TRBJ1-1,TRBV5-1,ASSSTSVDTEAF
TRBJ1-3,TRBV9,ASSPGGTSGNTIY
TRBJ1-4,TRBV2,ASRGQGLANEKLF
TRBJ2-7,TRBV19,ATGQGSYEQY
TRBJ2-2,TRBV14,ASSSGMNTGELF
TRBJ2-3,TRBV11-1,ASSSRLASDTQY
TRBJ1-2,TRBV6-5,ASIRSRGGGYT
TRBJ1-2,TRBV9,ASSQEVLNYGYT
TRBJ1-1,TRBV29-1,SVEDPKNTEAF
TRBJ2-3,TRBV5-1,ASSLGARGGGTDTQY
TRBJ2-5,TRBV12-3/TRBV12-4,ASGQGETQY
TRBJ2-1,TRBV9,ASSALAGVSSEQF
TRBJ1-2,TRBV5-4,ASSFGQNTYGYT
TRBJ2-5,TRBV5-4,ASSPVGGSRFQETQY
TRBJ2-1,TRBV4-3,ASSQDLAGASSYNEQF
TRBJ2-3,TRBV28,ASSLIAGGTSTDTQY
TRBJ1-5,TRBV5-1,ASSPRQGGQPQH